A selection of T cell receptor beta chains follows, all from one sample in a study of OX40 agonist ivuxolimab in advanced cancers. Produced via immunoSEQ multiplex PCR; TCRdb's table is partial and in-frame only. The data contain around 120,000 clones, 80% to 90% of them singletons. The sample consisted of CD4+ or CD8+ T cells sorted from blood, taken in a trial of the OX40 agonist ivuxolimab. These receptors were taken from an adult with an advanced solid tumor such as melanoma, head and neck, liver or kidney cancer. Both conserved end residues are trimmed from each CDR3. A D gene is named only where the DNA matches it firmly.

j_gene: TRBJ2-3; v_gene: TRBV18; d_gene: .; CDR3aa: ASSTGMEADTQY
j_gene: TRBJ2-5; v_gene: TRBV19; d_gene: .; CDR3aa: ASSITAQETQY
j_gene: TRBJ2-7; v_gene: TRBV5-1; d_gene: .; CDR3aa: ASSLAVGQVGDEQY
j_gene: TRBJ2-7; v_gene: TRBV10-1; d_gene: .; CDR3aa: ASSERPTYEQY
j_gene: TRBJ2-1; v_gene: TRBV7-2; d_gene: TRBD2; CDR3aa: ASSQSGGPYNEQF
j_gene: TRBJ1-1; v_gene: TRBV2; d_gene: .; CDR3aa: AGSQLSTEAF
j_gene: TRBJ2-5; v_gene: TRBV5-1; d_gene: .; CDR3aa: ASSLAQTRDGETQY
j_gene: TRBJ1-1; v_gene: TRBV27; d_gene: .; CDR3aa: ASSFYRDSTEAF
j_gene: TRBJ2-7; v_gene: TRBV28; d_gene: .; CDR3aa: ASDGQDRLY
j_gene: TRBJ1-1; v_gene: TRBV4-1; d_gene: .; CDR3aa: ASSQGWGRNTEAF